The 20 T cell receptor beta chains reported below all come from one sample, sequenced in a study of blood T cell repertoires in COVID-19. Assay: immunoSEQ multiplex PCR; the TCRdb copy retains only in-frame clones and omits some. The sample has about 260,000 clones, about 91% seen once; the top ten hold around 2.5%. The specimen sequenced was peripheral blood. The receptors come from a person under 35 with COVID-19, enrolled during active disease.

This rearrangement joins TRBV25-1 to TRBJ1-2, with TRBD1 identical over 7 bases. Germline assignment: CDR1 MGHDK and CDR2 SYGVNS. Trimming removed 7 bases from V and 3 bases from J; junction bases left unmatched: 2. The CDR3 spans 12 residues. CDR3 in amino acids: CASMGTDYGYTF. The CDR3 DNA follows: TGTGCCAGCATGGGGACAGACTATGGCTACACCTTC.

The chain combines TRBV19 with TRBJ2-7; 8 bases are a match to TRBD1. Germline CDR1 LNHDA, CDR2 SQIVND (reference sequence). V lost 3 bases and J lost 4; bases outside the gene matches: 5. CDR3 length equals 14 residues. The CDR3, as DNA: TGTGCCAGTAGTATGACGCAGGGGGCTTACGAGCAGTACTTC. This translates into CASSMTQGAYEQYF.

The chain carries TRBV6-2 or TRBV6-3 and TRBJ2-7; 12 bases fit TRBD2. CDR3 size: 15 residues. CDR1 MNHEY and CDR2 SVGEGT come from the germline V gene. After removal of 6 bases from V and 4 bases from J, the junction contained 7 bases not matched to a gene. CDR3: CASSETSGRLYEQYF. The DNA for the CDR3 is TGTGCCAGCAGCGAAACTAGCGGGAGGTTATACGAGCAGTACTTC.

V gene TRBV2 combines with J gene TRBJ2-7; 9 bases are shared with TRBD2. V shed 6 bases and J 12 bases; nucleotides not matched to a gene: 15. The CDR3 covers 14 residues. The germline V gene has CDR1 SNHLY and CDR2 FYNNEI. The CDR3 reads CASRLGLAGEGLYF. CDR3 nucleotide sequence: TGTGCCAGCAGACTCGGGTTAGCGGGAGAAGGTCTGTACTTC.

This clone occurred once. This chain uses TRBV11-2 with TRBJ1-2; possibly TRBD1 for D (5 bases). The germline gives CDR1 SGHAT, CDR2 FQNNGV. V was clipped by 2 bases and J by 7 bases, with 11 bases between them. The CDR3 is 13 amino acids. CDR3 nucleotides: TGTGCCAGCAGCTTACCAGGGATAGGTGGCTACACCTTC. As protein: CASSLPGIGGYTF.

This clone has a single count. This sequence joins TRBV12-5 and TRBJ2-7, with 12 bases that match TRBD2. Germline V gives CDR1 LGHNT, CDR2 FRNRAP. The CDR3 covers 18 residues. After removal of 0 bases from V and 2 bases from J, the junction contained 8 bases not matched to a gene. CDR3 in amino acids: CASGLVRTSGDSTYEQYF. The DNA of the CDR3 is TGTGCTAGTGGTTTGGTTAGGACTAGCGGGGATTCCACCTACGAGCAGTACTTC. Filled out from reference TRBV12-5 and TRBJ2-7, the complete variable domain reads DARVTQTPRHKVTEMGQEVTMRCQPILGHNTVFWYRQTMMQGLELLAYFRNRAPLDDSGMPKDRFSAEMPDATLATLKIQPSEPRDSAVYFCASGLVRTSGDSTYEQYFGPGTRLTVT.

The chain joins TRBV5-1 to TRBJ2-2, with D perhaps TRBD2 (5 bases). The V end was cut by 1 base, the J end by 4 bases, with 14 bases between. CDR1 and CDR2 (germline): SGHRS, YFSETQ. CDR3 length equals 16 residues. The CDR3 DNA sequence: TGCGCCAGCAGCTTGTCCGAAAGCGGCCCCACCGGGGAGCTGTTTTTT. This sequence encodes CASSLSESGPTGELFF.

The chain carries TRBV13 and TRBJ1-1; 12 bases align to TRBD1. CDR3 length: 17 residues. The ends lost 4 bases at V and 4 bases at J; junction bases unmatched: 10. Germline V gives CDR1 PRHDT, CDR2 FYEKMQ (reference sequence). This chain's CDR3 is CASSSKVGTGGFTEAFF. CDR3 DNA sequence: TGTGCCAGCAGCTCAAAGGTCGGGACAGGGGGCTTCACTGAAGCTTTCTTT.

The J gene is TRBJ1-5, the V gene TRBV19, with a weak D call TRBD1 (6 bases). This CDR3 has 15 residues. CDR1 and CDR2 (germline): LNHDA, SQIVND (reference sequence). V was pared by 7 bases and J by 6 bases, with 19 bases between. This chain's CDR3 is CASTPKGGWGQPQHF. In nucleotides, the CDR3 is TGTGCCAGTACCCCTAAGGGGGGGTGGGGTCAGCCCCAGCATTTT.

The V and J genes are TRBV19 and TRBJ2-1, with D tentatively TRBD2 (6 bases). Trimming shortened V by 3 bases and J by 1 base, and 13 bases separated the two germline ends. CDR1 is LNHDA, CDR2 SQIVND, per germline (reference sequence). The CDR3 sequence is 16 residues long. CDR3 region: CASSIQAGQSYNEQFF. CDR3 bases: TGTGCCAGTAGTATTCAGGCGGGGCAATCCTACAATGAGCAGTTCTTC.

The V and J genes are TRBV7-6 and TRBJ1-3; no definite D call. Deletions cut 8 bases from V and 2 bases from J, with 4 bases between. The CDR3 contains 11 residues. The germline CDR1 and CDR2 sequences are SGHVS and FNYEAQ. The CDR3 region is CASSAGNTIYF. The CDR3, as DNA: TGTGCCAGCTCAGCTGGAAACACCATATATTTT.

Points on this clone: It may be a read error: a sequence one base away is much more abundant. The chain has TRBV3-1 (or the pseudogene TRBV3-2) and TRBJ1-1, with TRBD1 matching over 7 bases. CDR3 length equals 14 residues. Trimming cost V 4 bases and J 0 bases; bases outside gene matches: 2. Germline V gives CDR1 LGHDT, CDR2 YNNKEL (reference sequence). CDR3 region: CASSPGQVNTEAFF. The CDR3 bases are TGTGCCAGCAGCCCCGGACAGGTGAACACTGAAGCTTTCTTT.

In DNA, the CDR3 is TGTGCCAGCAGCCAGTCACGGGTCACTGAAGCTTTCTTT. This sequence encodes CASSQSRVTEAFF. The rearrangement links TRBV6-5 to TRBJ1-1; D uncertain. This CDR3 is built from 13 residues. Trimming took 6 bases from V and 4 from J, leaving 12 bases between them. CDR1 MNHEY and CDR2 SVGAGI come from the germline V gene.

This chain uses TRBV28 with TRBJ1-2; no firm D call. The CDR3 sequence is 11 residues long. Germline V gives CDR1 MDHEN, CDR2 SYDVKM. V lost 11 bases and J lost 1, with 8 bases in between. The CDR3 nucleotides are TGTGCCGCCCGGGGTAACTATGGCTACACCTTC. It encodes CAARGNYGYTF.

The chain employs TRBV6-5 and TRBJ1-1; weak D call: TRBD1 (6 bases). CDR1 is MNHEY, CDR2 SVGAGI, per germline. V lost 4 bases and J 11 bases, leaving 14 bases between the germline ends. This CDR3 has 12 residues. CDR3 DNA sequence: TGTGCCAGCAGTTTACCAGGGGAGAGGGCTTTCTTT. This codes for CASSLPGERAFF.

This chain uses TRBV6-5 with TRBJ1-4; 8 bases are shared with TRBD1. Germline V CDR1 and CDR2: MNHEY, SVGAGI. V lost 0 bases, J lost 6 bases, and 0 bases stayed unmatched. The CDR3 sequence is 14 residues long. DNA for the CDR3: TGTGCCAGCAGTTACTCGACAGGGGATGAAAAACTGTTTTTT. Translation: CASSYSTGDEKLFF.

The CDR3 bases are TGTGCCAGCAGCCTTAAGCGACAGCCCAGAGAGCAGTACTTC. It codes for CASSLKRQPREQYF. J is TRBJ2-7 and V is TRBV14; possible D gene TRBD1, 5 bases. The CDR3 loop spans 14 amino acids. V gave up 4 bases and J gave up 7 bases, with 17 bases separating them. Germline CDR1 is SGHDN and CDR2 is FVKESK.

The chain has TRBV2 and TRBJ1-1, with D perhaps TRBD1 (5 bases). There are 13 residues in the CDR3. Trimming took off 7 bases at V and 4 bases at J, with 13 bases between the two ends. Per germline, CDR1 SNHLY and CDR2 FYNNEI. CDR3: CASIKGEGTEAFF. As DNA, the CDR3 is TGTGCCAGCATTAAAGGGGAGGGCACTGAAGCTTTCTTT.

The chain couples TRBV7-9 to TRBJ2-5, with TRBD1 matching over 8 bases. The CDR3 has 17 amino acids. Losses at the gene ends were 5 bases for V and 2 bases for J; bases not matched to a gene: 13. Germline CDR1 and CDR2: SEHNR and FQNEAQ (reference sequence). The CDR3 bases are TGTGCCAGCAGCCCCTCCGACAGGGGCGGACCTCAAGAGACCCAGTACTTC. Amino acids: CASSPSDRGGPQETQYF.

The chain employs TRBV6-5 and TRBJ1-5; D not certain. There are 16 residues in the CDR3. The V gene lost 0 bases and the J gene lost 6 bases, with 15 bases spanning the gap. Germline CDR1 and CDR2: MNHEY and SVGAGI. The CDR3 DNA reads as TGTGCCAGCAGTTACTCGAAAGGGTTCGGGATTCAGCCCCAGCATTTT. This encodes CASSYSKGFGIQPQHF.